The TCR beta chain described here comes from a study of T cell responses to AZD1222 COVID-19 vaccine. Clones were sequenced by immunoSEQ multiplex PCR, and TCRdb holds only the in-frame ones, with some missing. The sample gives about 210,000 clones, 94% of which show up once; approximately 1.5% is in the top ten. Study results and limitations: Following two doses of AZD1222, Spike-specific TCR breadth and depth rose.

Concerning this clone itself: Its specificity is unknown.

V shed 4 bases and J 7 bases; nucleotides not matched to a gene: 11. The CDR3 runs 15 residues. Germline V lookup: CDR1 SGDLS, CDR2 YYNGEE. This TCR was recovered from an adult who received the MenACWY meningococcal vaccine as a control. The material was peripheral blood, obtained 28 days after the second dose of the MenACWY control vaccine. The chain has TRBV9 and TRBJ2-7; 10 bases fit TRBD2. CDR3 DNA: TGTGCCAGCAGCCGTAGCGCTAGCGGGAGTAGTGAGCAGTACTTC. As protein: CASSRSASGSSEQYF.